One sample yielded the 17 T cell receptor beta chains listed below, sequenced in a study of shared clonotypes between healthy human individuals (dated by TCRdb to the early 2020s). Library construction relied on the immunoSEQ multiplex PCR assay. TCRdb mirrors the immuneACCESS table, restricted to in-frame sequences. Some clones are absent from its copies; in checked studies, under half trace to an unresolved V gene, and the reason for the others is unknown. Recorded for this sample are over a million clones; around 97% of them occurred a single time. Approximately 1.1% of the sample is in the top ten clones. The sequencing sample was made of naive CD4+ T cells sorted from blood. The cell subset or site label for this specimen denotes: CD45RA+ positively selected. These receptors were obtained from a man aged 30 to 45 in good health.

The chain combines TRBV11-3 with TRBJ1-1; D remains ambiguous. The CDR3 has 13 residues. V lost 3 bases, J lost 3 bases, and 8 bases lay in between. Germline CDR1 reads SGHNT; CDR2 reads YENEEA. The chain's CDR3 is CASSFGVDTEAFF. DNA of the CDR3: TGTGCCAGCAGCTTCGGGGTGGACACTGAAGCTTTCTTT.

J is TRBJ2-7 and V is TRBV5-1; possible D gene TRBD2, 6 bases. In germline, CDR1 is SGHRS, CDR2 YFSETQ. The CDR3 is 16 amino acids. Deletions cut 5 bases from V and 5 bases from J, with 23 bases between. Here the CDR3 DNA reads TGCGCCAGCAGGACCGCTATGAGTACTAGCAGGGACGAGCAGTACTTC. Translating gives CASRTAMSTSRDEQYF.

This sequence joins TRBV11-2 and TRBJ1-2; D gene unclear. Germline V CDR1 and CDR2: SGHAT, FQNNGV. The ends were cut back, 6 bases at V and 3 bases at J, with 17 bases in the middle. There are 15 residues in the CDR3. CDR3 in amino acids: CASRSLNRRDYGYTF. The CDR3, as DNA: TGTGCCAGCAGATCTTTAAACCGGAGGGACTATGGCTACACCTTC.

The chain recombines TRBV11-2 with TRBJ2-7, with 10 nucleotides matching TRBD1. J was trimmed by 2 bases and V by 5 bases; bases with no gene match: 6. From germline, CDR1 is SGHAT and CDR2 FQNNGV. This CDR3 contains 15 residues. The CDR3 here is CASSQGQGITYEQYF. The CDR3 nucleotides are TGTGCCAGCAGCCAGGGACAGGGGATAACCTACGAGCAGTACTTC.

This rearrangement joins TRBV18 to TRBJ2-1; D is perhaps TRBD2 (7 bases). Germline loops: CDR1 KGHSH, CDR2 LQKENI. The CDR3 spans 16 residues. The ends were cut back, 3 bases at V and 0 bases at J, with 12 bases in the middle. CDR3 DNA sequence: TGTGCCAGCTCACCGGCGGGGGCCCGCTCCTACAATGAGCAGTTCTTC. Its translation is CASSPAGARSYNEQFF. Looking up the rest from reference TRBV18 and TRBJ2-1 gives the full variable domain: NAGVMQNPRHLVRRRGQEARLRCSPMKGHSHVYWYRQLPEEGLKFMVYLQKENIIDESGMPKERFSAEFPKEGPSILRIQQVVRGDSAAYFCASSPAGARSYNEQFFGPGTRLTVL.

For the CDR3, the DNA is TGTGCCAGCAGTCGAGCTAGCGGGAGTCTCAATGAGCAGTTCTTC. It codes for CASSRASGSLNEQFF. The chain has TRBV27 and TRBJ2-1; 10 bases fit TRBD2. V dropped 5 bases and J dropped 6; count of bases not matched to a gene: 7. CDR3 length: 15 residues. Looked up from germline, CDR1 is MNHEY and CDR2 is SMNVEV (reference sequence).

The rearrangement uses TRBV7-9 and TRBJ2-1; 11 nucleotides agree with TRBD2. Trimming removed 1 base from V and 6 bases from J; junction bases left unmatched: 2. CDR3 length: 15 residues. Germline V CDR1 and CDR2: SEHNR, FQNEAQ (reference sequence). CDR3 DNA: TGTGCCAGCAGCTTAGTAGGACTAGCGGGCAATGAGCAGTTCTTC. This translates into CASSLVGLAGNEQFF.

The chain joins TRBV9 to TRBJ1-2; D call uncertain. Germline V gives CDR1 SGDLS, CDR2 YYNGEE. This CDR3 has 16 residues. V gave up 0 bases and J gave up 2 bases, with 14 bases separating them. The chain's CDR3 is CASSVAWQAKNYGYTF. DNA for the CDR3: TGTGCCAGCAGCGTAGCATGGCAGGCCAAAAACTATGGCTACACCTTC.

The rearrangement links TRBV7-6 to TRBJ1-1; D is unclear. The CDR3 has 14 amino acids. With 3 bases removed from V and 1 base from J, the gap between germline ends came to 9 bases. Germline V gene lookup returns CDR1 SGHVS and CDR2 FNYEAQ. CDR3: CASSFGIGNTEAFF. CDR3 bases: TGTGCCAGCAGCTTCGGAATTGGGAACACTGAAGCTTTCTTT.

This clone has only one observation. The gene calls are TRBV7-9 and TRBJ2-7; D ambiguous. Between the trimmed V and J ends, which lost 5 bases and 2 bases, there was a span of 13 bases. The CDR3 covers 14 residues. CDR1 and CDR2 (germline): SEHNR, FQNEAQ (reference sequence). In DNA, the CDR3 is TGTGCCAGCAGCCTGGAGAAATGGCCCTACGAGCAGTACTTC. Translated: CASSLEKWPYEQYF.

This sequence joins TRBV7-2 and TRBJ1-5; a weak D match, TRBD1 (6 bases). With 4 bases removed from V and 3 bases from J, the gap between germline ends came to 19 bases. Germline assignment: CDR1 SGHTA and CDR2 FQGNSA. This CDR3 is built from 17 residues. The CDR3 loop reads CASSSHTGQLDNQPQHF. Here the CDR3 DNA reads TGTGCCAGCAGCTCCCACACAGGACAGTTAGACAATCAGCCCCAGCATTTT.

J is TRBJ2-2 and V is TRBV6-1; 7 positions match TRBD1. Germline V gives CDR1 MNHNS, CDR2 SASEGT. The CDR3 contains 13 residues. Trimming removed 9 bases from V and 3 bases from J; junction bases left unmatched: 4. CDR3: CASGTAHTGELFF. The CDR3 DNA is TGTGCCAGTGGGACAGCCCACACCGGGGAGCTGTTTTTT.

V is TRBV6-1 and J is TRBJ2-1, with a tentative D call TRBD2 (5 bases). V dropped 3 bases and J dropped 6 bases, with 15 bases sitting between them. This CDR3 is 15 amino acids long. CDR1 and CDR2 (germline): MNHNS, SASEGT. The CDR3 nucleotides read TGTGCCAGCAGTGAGCGCCGGCGAGGGTCCAATGAGCAGTTCTTC. Protein product: CASSERRRGSNEQFF.

The V and J genes are TRBV9 and TRBJ2-3, with D perhaps matching TRBD2 (6 bases). Germline values: CDR1 SGDLS, CDR2 YYNGEE. V was clipped by 0 bases and J by 4 bases, with 15 bases between them. The CDR3 extends over 16 amino acids. CDR3 amino acids: CASSVGVSGLADTQYF. The CDR3 DNA sequence: TGTGCCAGCAGCGTAGGGGTAAGCGGGTTGGCAGATACGCAGTATTTT. Together with reference TRBV9 and TRBJ2-3, the CDR3 gives the full variable domain: DSGVTQTPKHLITATGQRVTLRCSPRSGDLSVYWYQQSLDQGLQFLIQYYNGEERAKGNILERFSAQQFPDLHSELNLSSLELGDSALYFCASSVGVSGLADTQYFGPGTRLTVL.

This chain joins TRBV10-2 and TRBJ1-2; D remains ambiguous. Germline CDR1 and CDR2: WSHSY and SAAADI. CDR3 length: 15 amino acids. Trimming cost V 0 bases and J 7 bases, with 15 bases left between them. CDR3 in DNA: TGCGCCAGCAGTGAGTCGAGGGTGTTCAAGGGTGGCTACACCTTC. Amino acids: CASSESRVFKGGYTF.

The V call is TRBV5-1, the J call TRBJ1-1, with TRBD1 matching over 7 bases. The length of the CDR3 is 16 residues. J gave up 0 bases and V 4 bases, and 9 bases lay outside the gene matches. Per germline, CDR1 SGHRS and CDR2 YFSETQ. CDR3 DNA sequence: TGCGCCAGCAGCCCCACCGGGACAGCAATGAACACTGAAGCTTTCTTT. Its protein is CASSPTGTAMNTEAFF.

The chain carries TRBV29-1 and TRBJ1-2; 9 bases fit TRBD1. Germline assignment: CDR1 SQVTM and CDR2 ANQGSEA. The CDR3 runs to 12 residues. V gave up 7 bases and J gave up 4 bases; unmatched junction bases: 4. The chain's CDR3 is CSALTGGYGYTF. The CDR3 DNA reads as TGCAGCGCGCTGACAGGGGGCTATGGCTACACCTTC.